The rows below give T cell receptor beta chains drawn from one sample of a study of blood T cell repertoires in COVID-19. Method: immunoSEQ multiplex PCR; TCRdb's copy keeps in-frame clones and lacks some. The repertoire holds fewer than 300,000 clones, with about nine tenths as singletons. The sample taken for sequencing was peripheral blood. The receptors come from a woman younger than 45 with COVID-19, enrolled during active disease. The CDR3 runs from the conserved cysteine through the conserved F or W. A D gene is named only where the DNA matches it firmly. Rows give clone size only sometimes, using once, few, many, or a class for an expanded clone.

d_call | j_call | v_call | clone_size | cdr3_nt | cdr3_aa
TRBD2 | TRBJ2-3 | TRBV4-1 | . | TGCGCCAGCAGCCAAGAGGTGCGACTAGCGGTAGATACGCAGTATTTT | CASSQEVRLAVDTQYF
TRBD1 | TRBJ1-2 | TRBV10-3 | once | TGTGCCATCAGTGGGGGGACAGACTATGGCTACACCTTC | CAISGGTDYGYTF
. | TRBJ2-3 | TRBV7-9 | . | TGTGCCAGCAGCGATCGTCTATCTAGCACAGATACGCAGTATTTT | CASSDRLSSTDTQYF
TRBD1 | TRBJ1-1 | TRBV11-2 | . | TGTGCCAGCAGCTTAGGGGCAGGGGGGAACACTGAAGCTTTCTTT | CASSLGAGGNTEAFF
TRBD2 | TRBJ2-7 | TRBV6-1 | many | TGTGCCAGCAGTGAACTAGCGGGAGGGCCCTACGAGCAGTACTTC | CASSELAGGPYEQYF
TRBD1 | TRBJ1-2 | TRBV3-1/TRBV3-2 | . | TGTGCCAGCAGCCGCATGACAGGGGGAGCTAACTATGGCTACACCTTC | CASSRMTGGANYGYTF
. | TRBJ1-2 | TRBV9 | once | TGTGCCAGCAGCGTAGGACAGACTTACACCTTC | CASSVGQTYTF
TRBD1 | TRBJ2-7 | TRBV6-2/TRBV6-3 | . | TGTGCCAGCAGTCGTACTTTCCGGGACAGGGGGGCCGAGCAGTACTTC | CASSRTFRDRGAEQYF
. | TRBJ1-2 | TRBV5-1 | . | TGCGCCAGCAGCTTGGACCCCGGAGGCTATGGCTACACCTTC | CASSLDPGGYGYTF
. | TRBJ2-5 | TRBV5-1 | . | TGCGCCAGCAGCTTGAAGGGGGTTGGGGAGACCCAGTACTTC | CASSLKGVGETQYF
. | TRBJ2-1 | TRBV3-1/TRBV3-2 | . | TGTGCCAGCAGCCAAGATCAGGAGGGGGAGCAGTTCTTC | CASSQDQEGEQFF
. | TRBJ2-4 | TRBV5-4 | once | TGTGCCAGCTCCCCCCGGGGTGCCTCGGCCAAAAACATTCAGTACTTC | CASSPRGASAKNIQYF
. | TRBJ1-1 | TRBV11-2 | . | TGTGCCAGCAGCTTAGACCTCCAGGGCAAGAACACTGAAGCTTTCTTT | CASSLDLQGKNTEAFF
TRBD2 | TRBJ2-7 | TRBV29-1 | . | TGCAGCGTTGAATGGGGGGGTTTCGGCGAGCAGTACTTC | CSVEWGGFGEQYF
. | TRBJ2-2 | TRBV19 | . | TGTGCCAGTAGTATTGCCGGGACATTGAACACCGGGGAGCTGTTTTTT | CASSIAGTLNTGELFF
. | TRBJ2-1 | TRBV7-9 | . | TGTGCCAGCAGCTCTGCGGGGAGGTACAATGAGCAGTTCTTC | CASSSAGRYNEQFF